This T cell receptor (beta chain) was found in a study of TIL therapy for anti-PD-1-resistant metastatic lung cancer. As for the study in general: Tumor harvest preceded PD-1/PD-L1 blockade, followed by nivolumab treatment. Half of patients were current or former smokers. Tumors carried a median 1.5 non-synonymous mutations per megabase.

Indicated time point: pre-treatment sample, taken before nivolumab and TIL therapy. Germline lookup yields CDR1 MGHRA and CDR2 YSYEKL. Trimming took off 4 bases at V and 0 bases at J, with 9 bases between the two ends. This CDR3 is 15 amino acids long. Sequencing used immunoSEQ v3. Profiled with immunoSEQ multiplex PCR; TCRdb holds only in-frame clones, not every one. This sample yields about 60,000 clones, of which around 87% are seen a single time; 2% to 3% belongs to the top ten. The origin of this receptor is a person aged 25 to 79 with non-small cell lung cancer. V and J are TRBV4-1 and TRBJ1-4; tentatively, D is TRBD1 (6 bases). This specimen was blood, taken at baseline. CDR3 bases: TGCGCCAGCAGCCGAGGGACATCAACTAATGAAAAACTGTTTTTT. It yields the protein CASSRGTSTNEKLFF.